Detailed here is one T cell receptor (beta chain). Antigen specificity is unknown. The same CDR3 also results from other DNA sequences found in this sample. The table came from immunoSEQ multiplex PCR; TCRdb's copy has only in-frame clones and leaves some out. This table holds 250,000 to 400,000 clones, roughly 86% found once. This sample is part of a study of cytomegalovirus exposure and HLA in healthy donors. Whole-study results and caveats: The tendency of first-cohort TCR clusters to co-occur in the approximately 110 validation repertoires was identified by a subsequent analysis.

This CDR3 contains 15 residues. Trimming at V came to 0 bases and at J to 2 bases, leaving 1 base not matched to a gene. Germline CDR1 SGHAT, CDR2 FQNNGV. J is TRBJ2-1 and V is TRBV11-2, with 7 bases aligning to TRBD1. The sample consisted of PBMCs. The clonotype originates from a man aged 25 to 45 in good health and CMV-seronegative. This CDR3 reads CASSLEGTAYNEQFF. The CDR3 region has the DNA TGTGCCAGCAGCTTAGAGGGGACAGCCTACAATGAGCAGTTCTTC.